This T cell receptor beta chain was sequenced in a study of T cells after yellow fever vaccination. Regarding the study as a whole: Of the clonotypes, a small share occurred in both CD4 and CD8 compartments. Peaking faster, on day 5 versus 15, the secondary response was nonetheless weaker.

J gave up 4 bases and V 6 bases, and 6 bases lay outside the gene matches. This CDR3 is built from 14 residues. CDR1 is MGHDK and CDR2 is SYGVNS in the germline V gene. Each CDR3 protein gets one entry after TCRdb re-called the 5' RACE reads with MiXCR. The sample gives approximately 450,000 distinct CDR3 sequences, 18% of which show up once; 15% to 20% is in the top ten. Concerning this clonotype itself: Its target is not known.

The sample in question was PBMCs, obtained before the yellow fever booster vaccination. The sequence was obtained from a man between 18 and 29 years old who received the YFV17D yellow fever vaccine. The J gene is TRBJ1-2, the V gene TRBV25-1, with TRBD1 matching 9 bases. CDR3 coding DNA: TGTGCCAGCAGGGGGACAGGGATGACCTATGGCTACACCTTC. Translating gives CASRGTGMTYGYTF.